These T cell receptor beta chains were read from a single sample in a study of T cell changes during pregnancy in multiple sclerosis. Generated by immunoSEQ multiplex PCR, the TCRdb table keeps only in-frame clones and is missing some. The top ten clones hold around 2.6% of a sample with 78,000 or so clones, under 95% of them seen once. Sample: peripheral blood, taken before pregnancy. These receptor sequences come from a female donor with multiple sclerosis, enrolled in a pregnancy study. Each CDR3 is given with its conserved first and last residue. Some rows mark clone size as missing; the rest say once, few, many or name a class of expanded clone.

-	TRBV7-9	CASSLRQGGGNTIYF
-	TRBV29-1	CSVLGSYNEQFF
-	TRBV7-2	CASRPDTSGPYEQYF
-	TRBV7-2	CASSPDRGYSYEQYF
-	TRBV28	CASSLLAGGRGGGELFF
-	TRBV10-3	CAISDRSKETQYF
-	TRBV2	CASSETSGKHNEQFF
-	TRBV4-2	CASSRPGTGAGGYTF
once	TRBV19	CATEGLNYEQYF
-	TRBV9	CASSLRHPSNTDTQYF
-	TRBV9	CASSAPRQALSYGYTF
-	TRBV28	CASSSGQARYGQYF
-	TRBV7-2	CASSSPTREYEQYF
-	TRBV5-1	CASSLGASYEQYF
-	TRBV5-5	CASSPTGWNTEAFF
-	TRBV4-2	CASSQDRVQPQHF
once	TRBV27	CASSKGQGLQPQHF
once	TRBV7-8	CASSLVPTSGDWGSQYF
-	TRBV15	CATSRDLVGGYQETQYF
once	TRBV29-1	CSVDNGTYNEQFF
-	TRBV28	CASGMGQGNLVQYF
-	TRBV27	CASSGQGAYEQYF
-	TRBV6-1	CASSDLARFEAFF
-	TRBV29-1	CSVERETEQFF
-	TRBV7-9	CASSPPAVSTLAKNIQYF
-	TRBV2	CASRSGTYEQYF
-	TRBV5-1	CASSWGLAGARVNEQFF
-	TRBV6-1	CASRPQGSANEKLFF
once	TRBV19	CASSILAGGYTDTQYF
-	TRBV12-5	CASARTGRAYEQYF
-	TRBV28	CASQRYSNQPQHF
-	TRBV4-1	CASSQDGTSRLFF
-	TRBV13	CASSQGLAENEQFF
-	TRBV5-1	CASSSGRLAVKVYNEQFF
-	TRBV9	CASSPAAGRYNEQFF
few	TRBV28	CASSLSGGSVTYEQYF
-	TRBV28	CASSFEGAKNQPQHF
-	TRBV2	CASKKLAEMADTQYF
-	TRBV14	CASSQDIGGLAPDTQYF
-	TRBV27	CASTRTGRDTDTQYF
-	TRBV7-2	CASSFTGSTNEKLFF
-	TRBV5-1	CASSANRNTGELFF
once	TRBV9	CASSATSVNTGELFF
-	TRBV9	CASSVAGGGTGPYEQYF
-	TRBV10-2	CASSESRWGGQRGTDTQYF